Following are 22 T cell receptor beta chains from one sample sequenced in a study of blood T cell repertoires in COVID-19. TCRdb's table, derived via immunoSEQ multiplex PCR, lists solely in-frame clones and lacks some. The sample contains a few hundred thousand clones, under 85% of which appear only once. Material for sequencing was peripheral blood. These receptors came from a human donor with COVID-19, enrolled during active disease. The donor label of this sample is uncertain.

This chain connects TRBV5-1 to TRBJ1-2, with D perhaps TRBD1 (5 bases). V was pared by 3 bases and J by 7 bases, with 13 bases between. The CDR3 is made up of 13 amino acids. The V gene's germline CDR1 is SGHRS and CDR2 YFSETQ. CDR3 protein: CASSWTQGTGYTF. DNA of the CDR3: TGCGCCAGCAGCTGGACGCAGGGTACTGGCTACACCTTC. Looking up the rest from reference TRBV5-1 and TRBJ1-2 gives the full variable domain: KAGVTQTPRYLIKTRGQQVTLSCSPISGHRSVSWYQQTPGQGLQFLFEYFSETQRNKGNFPGRFSGRQFSNSRSEMNVSTLELGDSALYLCASSWTQGTGYTFGSGTRLTVV.

This clone was counted only a few times. The chain recombines TRBV5-1 with TRBJ2-7, with a possible D match to TRBD1 (6 bases). Between the trimmed V and J ends, which lost 2 bases and 2 bases, there was a span of 23 bases. The CDR3 spans 18 residues. The germline gives CDR1 SGHRS, CDR2 YFSETQ. The CDR3 loop is CASSLHFINTGQTYEQYF. CDR3 in DNA: TGCGCCAGCAGCTTACACTTCATAAATACGGGACAAACCTACGAGCAGTACTTC.

The genes are TRBV2 and TRBJ2-5; 8 nucleotides align to TRBD1. Germline loops: CDR1 SNHLY, CDR2 FYNNEI. With V trimmed by 6 bases and J by 8 bases, 11 bases remained unmatched. The CDR3 covers 14 residues. CDR3 sequence reads: CASSPDRVTGTQYF. CDR3 DNA: TGTGCCAGCAGCCCGGACAGGGTGACCGGTACCCAGTACTTC.

V is TRBV7-2 and J is TRBJ2-1; 8 nucleotides align to TRBD2. J gave up 3 bases and V 1 base, and 8 bases lay outside the gene matches. This CDR3 has 17 amino acids. Germline CDR1 SGHTA, CDR2 FQGNSA. This chain's CDR3 is CASSLGVLAGVYNEQFF. The CDR3 region has the DNA TGTGCCAGCAGCTTAGGGGTGCTAGCGGGCGTCTACAATGAGCAGTTCTTC.

The rearrangement uses TRBV18 and TRBJ2-5; the D gene is possibly TRBD2 (6 bases). With 3 bases removed from V and 0 bases from J, the gap between germline ends came to 11 bases. This CDR3 has 15 amino acids. Germline V gene data show CDR1 as KGHSH and CDR2 as LQKENI. Written as DNA, the CDR3 is TGTGCCAGCTCACCTAATCGACTAGACCAAGAGACCCAGTACTTC. Translated, it gives CASSPNRLDQETQYF.

The V and J genes are TRBV2 and TRBJ1-5; TRBD1 might be the D (5 bases). Trimming cost V 3 bases and J 9 bases, with 18 bases left between them. The germline V gene encodes CDR1 SNHLY and CDR2 FYNNEI. The CDR3 loop spans 15 amino acids. CDR3 coding DNA: TGTGCCAGCAGTGATAACGTCGGGGGATTTGGGCCCCAGCATTTT. It specifies CASSDNVGGFGPQHF.

This clone has just a few counts. The chain combines TRBV2 with TRBJ2-1, with D maybe TRBD2 (7 bases). CDR1 and CDR2 (germline): SNHLY, FYNNEI. V was trimmed by 8 bases and J by 0 bases, leaving 17 bases between them. The CDR3 covers 16 residues. The CDR3 region has the DNA TGTGCCAGCTTTGGTCTAGCGGACAGCTCCTACAATGAGCAGTTCTTC. It encodes CASFGLADSSYNEQFF. Filled out from reference TRBV2 and TRBJ2-1, the complete variable domain reads EPEVTQTPSHQVTQMGQEVILRCVPISNHLYFYWYRQILGQKVEFLVSFYNNEISEKSEIFDDQFSVERPDGSNFTLKIRSTKLEDSAMYFCASFGLADSSYNEQFFGPGTRLTVL.

V gene TRBV27 combines with J gene TRBJ2-1, with TRBD1 identical over 11 bases. Germline loops: CDR1 MNHEY, CDR2 SMNVEV (reference sequence). V lost 6 bases, J lost 2 bases, and 6 bases stayed unmatched. The CDR3 consists of 16 residues. CDR3 in amino acids: CASSQGTGGPYNEQFF. The CDR3, as DNA: TGTGCCAGCAGCCAAGGGACAGGGGGTCCCTACAATGAGCAGTTCTTC.

The genes are TRBV6-5 and TRBJ2-1; the match to TRBD2 covers 7 bases. Germline V CDR1 and CDR2: MNHEY, SVGAGI. V lost 0 bases, J lost 3 bases, and 5 bases stayed unmatched. This CDR3 contains 16 residues. The CDR3 protein is CASSYSPSGNYNEQFF. In DNA, the CDR3 is TGTGCCAGCAGTTACTCGCCTAGCGGAAACTACAATGAGCAGTTCTTC.

V usage is TRBV10-3 and J usage is TRBJ1-4; 9 bases line up with TRBD1. The junction had 3 bases not matched to a gene; V was cut back by 3 bases and J by 4 bases. The CDR3 has 15 amino acids. From germline, CDR1 is ENHRY and CDR2 SYGVKD. In nucleotides, the CDR3 is TGTGCCATCAGTGATCTGGGACAGGGTAATGAAAAACTGTTTTTT. It codes for CAISDLGQGNEKLFF.

This clone appeared a few times. V usage is TRBV4-3 and J usage is TRBJ1-6, with D perhaps TRBD1 (6 bases). The germline gives CDR1 LGHNA, CDR2 YSLEER. V lost 1 base and J lost 7, with 14 bases in between. The CDR3 runs 16 residues. CDR3 residues: CASSQGGNRDNSPLHF. The CDR3 nucleotides are TGCGCCAGCAGCCAAGGTGGTAACAGGGACAATTCACCCCTCCACTTT.

The chain combines TRBV7-9 with TRBJ1-1; TRBD1 agrees at 9 bases. Germline V gene data show CDR1 as SEHNR and CDR2 as FQNEAQ (reference sequence). V dropped 2 bases and J dropped 5; count of bases not matched to a gene: 6. CDR3 size: 15 residues. For the CDR3, the DNA is TGTGCCAGCAGCTTAAGGGACAGGGTAGGGACTGAAGCTTTCTTT. It yields the protein CASSLRDRVGTEAFF.

The chain joins TRBV4-1 to TRBJ1-3; D unclear. The ends were cut back, 0 bases at V and 3 bases at J, with 6 bases in the middle. CDR1 and CDR2 (germline): MGHRA, YSYEKL. The length of the CDR3 is 14 residues. The DNA of the CDR3 is TGCGCCAGCAGCCAAGATGGACTTGGAAACACCATATATTTT. Its protein is CASSQDGLGNTIYF.

The chain couples TRBV6-6 to TRBJ2-1; 10 bases agree with TRBD2. The J segment lost 5 bases and the V segment lost 4 bases, leaving 8 bases of the junction unmatched. Germline CDR1 MNHNY, CDR2 SVGAGI (reference sequence). The CDR3 has 16 amino acids. CDR3 bases: TGTGCCAGCAGTTCCCCAGCGGGAGGGCCGCACAATGAGCAGTTCTTC. This sequence encodes CASSSPAGGPHNEQFF.

In DNA, the CDR3 is TGTGCCAGCAGTGGCTTAGCGGGAGGTGGTACAGATACGCAGTATTTT. Protein sequence: CASSGLAGGGTDTQYF. The chain uses TRBV6-1 and TRBJ2-3, with 10 bases matching TRBD2. CDR1 MNHNS and CDR2 SASEGT come from the germline V gene. The CDR3 totals 16 residues. J was trimmed by 3 bases and V by 4 bases; bases with no gene match: 7.

The CDR3 sequence is CASSGQALSYNEQFF. In nucleotides, the CDR3 is TGTGCCAGCAGCGGTCAGGCGTTGTCCTACAATGAGCAGTTCTTC. The chain couples TRBV3-1 (or the pseudogene TRBV3-2) to TRBJ2-1; D gene uncertain. CDR1 and CDR2 from the germline V gene are LGHDT and YNNKEL (reference sequence). V lost 5 bases to trimming and J lost 1 base, with 12 bases between them. CDR3 length: 15 amino acids.

The CDR3, as DNA: TGTGCCAGCAATCCGAGGCGGGGCGGTGAAGCTTTCTTT. Translation gives CASNPRRGGEAFF. The V call is TRBV27, the J call TRBJ1-1; D is possibly TRBD1 (5 bases). CDR3 length: 13 residues. Per germline, CDR1 MNHEY and CDR2 SMNVEV (reference sequence). Trimming removed 7 bases at V and 7 bases at J, with 16 bases between.

This clone was recorded a few times. The chain is built from TRBV7-9 and TRBJ2-2; TRBD2 agrees at 7 bases. There are 15 residues in the CDR3. Germline assignment: CDR1 SEHNR and CDR2 FQNEAQ (reference sequence). V lost 5 bases and J lost 6; bases outside the gene matches: 9. CDR3 DNA sequence: TGTGCCAGCAGCGTACAGAGGGGAGGGCCCGGGGAGCTGTTTTTT. Amino acid sequence: CASSVQRGGPGELFF.

The rearrangement links TRBV29-1 to TRBJ1-1; perhaps TRBD1 as D (6 bases). The germline CDR1 and CDR2 sequences are SQVTM and ANQGSEA. There are 14 residues in the CDR3. V lost 7 bases to trimming and J lost 4 bases, with 19 bases between them. The chain's CDR3 is CSALRTGQATEAFF. The DNA of the CDR3 is TGCAGCGCTTTGCGAACAGGGCAGGCCACTGAAGCTTTCTTT.

This chain uses TRBV15 with TRBJ2-7; tentative D call: TRBD1 (7 bases). This CDR3 spans 17 amino acids. The V and J ends lost 0 bases and 0 bases respectively, with 15 bases between them. The germline gives CDR1 LNHNV, CDR2 YYDKDF (reference sequence). The DNA of the CDR3 is TGTGCCACCAGCAGAGATGGACCAGGGGGGTACTCCTACGAGCAGTACTTC. Protein sequence: CATSRDGPGGYSYEQYF.

The chain links TRBV7-2 to TRBJ2-1; 8 nucleotides align to TRBD2. The germline CDR1 and CDR2 sequences are SGHTA and FQGNSA. The CDR3 totals 15 residues. V lost 5 bases to trimming and J lost 7 bases; unmatched junction nucleotides: 10. The CDR3 loop reads CASSPHGGRNNEQFF. The CDR3 DNA sequence: TGTGCCAGCAGCCCACACGGCGGGAGGAATAATGAGCAGTTCTTC.

This chain joins TRBV2 and TRBJ1-5; 7 bases match TRBD1. Germline assignment: CDR1 SNHLY and CDR2 FYNNEI. The CDR3 runs to 14 residues. Trimming at V came to 7 bases and at J to 4 bases, leaving 7 bases not matched to a gene. The CDR3 region is CASNTGTANQPQHF. The CDR3 coding sequence is TGTGCCAGCAATACCGGGACAGCTAATCAGCCCCAGCATTTT.